This TCR beta chain originates from a study of T cell responses to AZD1222 COVID-19 vaccine. Study-wide background: Both about-4-week and about-12-week second-dose recipients were combined.

For this clone: Its antigen is still unknown.

CDR1 is KGHSH and CDR2 is LQKENI in the germline V gene. This CDR3 contains 17 residues. V lost 1 base and J 1 base, leaving 13 bases between the germline ends. TCRdb's table, derived via immunoSEQ multiplex PCR, lists solely in-frame clones and lacks some. The repertoire consists of 180,000 or so clones, with around 88% occurring once and the leading ten covering 7.7%. Study observations and caveats: As reported, nearly half of all spike-specific TCRs target variant regions that are unmutated.

The sample here was peripheral blood, taken on day 0 of AZD1222 vaccination. This sequence originates from an adult in good health. The chain recombines TRBV18 with TRBJ2-2, with a weak D call TRBD1 (5 bases). CDR3 loop: CASSPRVIQGNTGELFF. CDR3 nucleotide sequence: TGTGCCAGCTCACCACGGGTGATTCAGGGGAACACCGGGGAGCTGTTTTTT.